The entry that follows covers one TCR beta chain sequence. Its specificity is not known. 60 Vbeta and 13 Jbeta primers were used in PCR. TCRdb's copy holds only in-frame clones and misses some; the assay was immunoSEQ multiplex PCR. The sample includes fewer than 100,000 clones, around three quarters of them seen just once. From germline, CDR1 is SGHTS and CDR2 YDEGEE. The CDR3 runs 14 residues. J lost 0 bases, V lost 7 bases, and 5 bases had no gene match. This entry comes from a study of cytomegalovirus exposure and HLA in healthy donors. The overall study: T cells numbering about 200 million yielded some 120 million unique TCR beta sequences in an earlier analysis.

The study's findings and limits: In an earlier analysis, about 87% or about 30%: the productive usage of most TCR beta V segments. Some highly shared sequence variants likely arose as a pipeline artifact. More than 15,000 TCR beta sequences were associated with HLA alleles at 0.05 false discovery rate in a later analysis.

Specimen: PBMCs. The rearrangement links TRBV5-8 to TRBJ2-7; 9 bases are shared with TRBD2. The receptor's source is a man between 40 and 49 years old in good health and CMV-seronegative. The CDR3 region is CASRAGGPSYEQYF. CDR3 nucleotide sequence: TGTGCCAGCCGCGCGGGAGGGCCCTCCTACGAGCAGTACTTC.